Listed below are T cell receptor beta chains from one sample, sequenced in a study of metastatic and nonmetastatic thyroid tumors. TCRdb called clones again from the PCR reads with MiXCR. This table holds approximately 12,000 clones, about 21% found once. The sample was adjacent normal tissue. These receptors all stem from a female donor with papillary thyroid cancer or a benign thyroid nodule (not recorded which). Some clones in this sample may be carry-over from other donors' samples. Both conserved end residues are part of each CDR3. The order of the fields is clone size, J gene, D gene, V gene, CDR3 DNA, CDR3 protein. The D gene is left open where the match is weak. Clone sizes are given selectively: once, few, many, or a class where the clone is expanded.

abundance: few
j_gene: TRBJ1-2
d_gene: .
v_gene: TRBV12-3/TRBV12-4
CDR3nt: TGTGCCAGCAGTTCAACTGGGGGGGGGATATATGGCTACACCTTC
CDR3aa: CASSSTGGGIYGYTF

abundance: .
j_gene: TRBJ2-3
d_gene: .
v_gene: TRBV11-2
CDR3nt: TGTGCCAGCGGCTTCAGGGAGCGAGATACGCAGTATTTT
CDR3aa: CASGFRERDTQYF

abundance: few
j_gene: TRBJ1-1
d_gene: .
v_gene: TRBV20-1
CDR3nt: TGCAGTGCTAGAGATCGGCAGGGGCGTGAAGCTTTCTTT
CDR3aa: CSARDRQGREAFF

abundance: medium-sized
j_gene: TRBJ2-7
d_gene: .
v_gene: TRBV6-1
CDR3nt: TGTGCCAGCAGTCCCGACAGATTTCCCTCCTACGAGCAGTACTTC
CDR3aa: CASSPDRFPSYEQYF

abundance: .
j_gene: TRBJ1-2
d_gene: .
v_gene: TRBV28
CDR3nt: TGTGCCAGCAGTTTATTGGGCAGCGCCGACTATGGCTACACCTTC
CDR3aa: CASSLLGSADYGYTF

abundance: medium-sized
j_gene: TRBJ2-7
d_gene: TRBD2
v_gene: TRBV15
CDR3nt: TGTGCCACCAGCAGGGCTAGCGGGAGTCGGCAGTACTTC
CDR3aa: CATSRASGSRQYF

abundance: medium-sized
j_gene: TRBJ2-7
d_gene: TRBD2
v_gene: TRBV5-1
CDR3nt: TGCGCCAGCAGCTTGCGGGGGGGAGTTTACGAGCAGTACTTC
CDR3aa: CASSLRGGVYEQYF

abundance: few
j_gene: TRBJ2-3
d_gene: .
v_gene: TRBV6-5
CDR3nt: TGTGCCAGCAGTTCTATCAGGGATACGCAGTATTTT
CDR3aa: CASSSIRDTQYF

abundance: many
j_gene: TRBJ2-7
d_gene: .
v_gene: TRBV29-1
CDR3nt: TGCAGCGTAGCACCGGGACCGGGTACCTACGAGCAGTACTTC
CDR3aa: CSVAPGPGTYEQYF

abundance: .
j_gene: TRBJ2-3
d_gene: TRBD2
v_gene: TRBV11-2
CDR3nt: TGTGCCAGCAGCCGAAGTACGGGACTAGCGGGAGTATCGGATACGCAGTATTTT
CDR3aa: CASSRSTGLAGVSDTQYF

abundance: medium-sized
j_gene: TRBJ1-4
d_gene: .
v_gene: TRBV12-3/TRBV12-4
CDR3nt: TGTGCCAGCAGTTTAGGGTTAAATGAAAAACTGTTTTTT
CDR3aa: CASSLGLNEKLFF

abundance: .
j_gene: TRBJ1-2
d_gene: .
v_gene: TRBV10-3
CDR3nt: TGTGCCATCAGTGAGTCCCCCAATTACTATGGCTACACCTTC
CDR3aa: CAISESPNYYGYTF